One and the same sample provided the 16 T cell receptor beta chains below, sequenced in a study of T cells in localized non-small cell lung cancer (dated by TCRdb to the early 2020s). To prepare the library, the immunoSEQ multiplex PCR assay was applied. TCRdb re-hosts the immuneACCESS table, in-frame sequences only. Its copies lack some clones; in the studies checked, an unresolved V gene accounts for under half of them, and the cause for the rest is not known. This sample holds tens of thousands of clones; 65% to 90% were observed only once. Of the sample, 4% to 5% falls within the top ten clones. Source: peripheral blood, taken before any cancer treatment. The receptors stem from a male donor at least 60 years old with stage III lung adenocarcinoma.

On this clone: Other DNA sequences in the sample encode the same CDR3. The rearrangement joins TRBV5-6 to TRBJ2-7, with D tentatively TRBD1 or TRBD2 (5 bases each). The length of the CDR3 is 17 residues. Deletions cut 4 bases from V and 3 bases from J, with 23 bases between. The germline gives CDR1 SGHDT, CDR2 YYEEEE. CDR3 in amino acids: CASSAGVLGELNYEQYF. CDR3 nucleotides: TGTGCCAGCAGCGCCGGGGTTCTGGGGGAGTTGAACTACGAGCAGTACTTC.

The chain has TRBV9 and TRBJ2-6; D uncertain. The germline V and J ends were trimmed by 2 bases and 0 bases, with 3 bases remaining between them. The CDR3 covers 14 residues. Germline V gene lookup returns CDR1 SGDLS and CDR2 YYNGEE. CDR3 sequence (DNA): TGTGCCAGCAGCGTTAACTCTGGGGCCAACGTCCTGACTTTC. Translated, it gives CASSVNSGANVLTF. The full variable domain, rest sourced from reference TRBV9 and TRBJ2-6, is DSGVTQTPKHLITATGQRVTLRCSPRSGDLSVYWYQQSLDQGLQFLIQYYNGEERAKGNILERFSAQQFPDLHSELNLSSLELGDSALYFCASSVNSGANVLTFGAGSRLTVL.

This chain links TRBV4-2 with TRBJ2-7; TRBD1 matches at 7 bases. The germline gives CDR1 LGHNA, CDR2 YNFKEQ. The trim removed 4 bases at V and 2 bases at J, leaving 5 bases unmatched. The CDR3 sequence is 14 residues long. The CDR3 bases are TGTGCCAGCAGCCGAGGGACAGTAGCCTACGAGCAGTACTTC. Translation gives CASSRGTVAYEQYF.

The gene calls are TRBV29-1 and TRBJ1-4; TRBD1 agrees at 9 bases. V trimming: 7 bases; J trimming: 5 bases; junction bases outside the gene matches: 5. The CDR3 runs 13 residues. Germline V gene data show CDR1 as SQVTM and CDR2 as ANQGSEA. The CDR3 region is CSAGGTGNEKLFF. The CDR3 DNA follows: TGCAGCGCTGGGGGGACAGGGAATGAAAAACTGTTTTTT.

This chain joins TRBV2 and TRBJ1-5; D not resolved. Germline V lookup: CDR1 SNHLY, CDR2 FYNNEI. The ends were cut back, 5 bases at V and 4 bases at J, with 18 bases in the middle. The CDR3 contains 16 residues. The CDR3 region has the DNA TGTGCCAGCAGTATTGAAAGGTTAACAGTTAATCAGCCCCAGCATTTT. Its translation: CASSIERLTVNQPQHF.

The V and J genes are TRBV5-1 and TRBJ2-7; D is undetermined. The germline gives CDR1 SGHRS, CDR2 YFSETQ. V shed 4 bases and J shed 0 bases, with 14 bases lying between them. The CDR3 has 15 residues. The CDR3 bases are TGCGCCAGCAGCCCGACGGTAAGGAGCTCCTACGAGCAGTACTTC. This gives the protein CASSPTVRSSYEQYF.

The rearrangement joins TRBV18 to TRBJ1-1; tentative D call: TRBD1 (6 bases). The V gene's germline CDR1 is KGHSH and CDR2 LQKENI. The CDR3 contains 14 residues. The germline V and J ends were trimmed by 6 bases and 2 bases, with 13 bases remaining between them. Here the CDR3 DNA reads TGTGCCAGCTCCGGACAGTATGCCAACACTGAAGCTTTCTTT. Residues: CASSGQYANTEAFF. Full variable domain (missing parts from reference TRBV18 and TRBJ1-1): NAGVMQNPRHLVRRRGQEARLRCSPMKGHSHVYWYRQLPEEGLKFMVYLQKENIIDESGMPKERFSAEFPKEGPSILRIQQVVRGDSAAYFCASSGQYANTEAFFGQGTRLTVV.

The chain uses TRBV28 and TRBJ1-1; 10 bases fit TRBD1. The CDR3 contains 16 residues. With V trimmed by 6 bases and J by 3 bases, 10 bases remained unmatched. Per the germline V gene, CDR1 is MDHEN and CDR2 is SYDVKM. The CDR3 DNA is TGTGCCAGCAGCTGGACAGGGGGATCGACTGACACTGAAGCTTTCTTT. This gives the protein CASSWTGGSTDTEAFF.

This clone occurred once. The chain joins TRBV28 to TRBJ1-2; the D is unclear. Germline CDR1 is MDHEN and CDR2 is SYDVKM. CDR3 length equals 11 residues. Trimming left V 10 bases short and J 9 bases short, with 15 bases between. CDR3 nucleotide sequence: TGTGCCACCGGATCGAGTTTGAGCTACACCTTC. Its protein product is CATGSSLSYTF.

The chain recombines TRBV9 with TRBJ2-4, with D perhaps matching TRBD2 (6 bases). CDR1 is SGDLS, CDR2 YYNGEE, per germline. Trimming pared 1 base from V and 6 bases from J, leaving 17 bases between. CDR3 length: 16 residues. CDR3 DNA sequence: TGTGCCAGCAGCGTATCGCCGACGCCCGGGGGAAACATTCAGTACTTC. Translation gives CASSVSPTPGGNIQYF.

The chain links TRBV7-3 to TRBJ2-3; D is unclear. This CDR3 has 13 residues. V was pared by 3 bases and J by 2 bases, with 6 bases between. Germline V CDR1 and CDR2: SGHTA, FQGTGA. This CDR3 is CASSFTITDTQYF. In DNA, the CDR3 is TGTGCCAGCAGCTTCACTATCACAGATACGCAGTATTTT.

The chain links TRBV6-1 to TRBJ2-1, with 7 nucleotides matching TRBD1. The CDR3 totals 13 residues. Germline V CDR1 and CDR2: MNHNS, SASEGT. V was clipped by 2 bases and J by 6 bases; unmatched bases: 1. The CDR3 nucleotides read TGTGCCAGCAGTGAACGACAGGGCAATGAGCAGTTCTTC. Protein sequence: CASSERQGNEQFF.

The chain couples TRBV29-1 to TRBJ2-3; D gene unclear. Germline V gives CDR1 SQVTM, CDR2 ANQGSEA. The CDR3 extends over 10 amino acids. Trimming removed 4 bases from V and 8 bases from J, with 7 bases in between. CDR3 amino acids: CSVATGTQYF. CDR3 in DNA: TGCAGCGTTGCTACGGGTACGCAGTATTTT.

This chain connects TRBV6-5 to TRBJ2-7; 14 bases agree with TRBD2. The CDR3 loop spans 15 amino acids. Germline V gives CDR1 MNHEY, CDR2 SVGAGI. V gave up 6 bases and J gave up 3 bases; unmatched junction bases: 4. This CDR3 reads CASSPGTSGGYEQYF. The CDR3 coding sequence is TGTGCCAGCAGCCCAGGGACTAGCGGGGGCTACGAGCAGTACTTC.

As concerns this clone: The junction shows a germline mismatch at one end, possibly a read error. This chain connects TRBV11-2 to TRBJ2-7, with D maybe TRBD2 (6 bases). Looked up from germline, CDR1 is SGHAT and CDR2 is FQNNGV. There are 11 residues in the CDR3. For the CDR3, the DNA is TGTGCCGCGGACGGAGGGGACGAGCAGCACTTC. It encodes CAADGGDEQHF.

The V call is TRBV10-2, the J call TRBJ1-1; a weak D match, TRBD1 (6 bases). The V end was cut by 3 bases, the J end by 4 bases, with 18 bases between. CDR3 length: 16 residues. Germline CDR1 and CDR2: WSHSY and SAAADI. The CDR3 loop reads CASSDRDNRVGTEAFF. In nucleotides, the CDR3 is TGCGCCAGCAGTGACCGGGACAACAGAGTGGGCACTGAAGCTTTCTTT.